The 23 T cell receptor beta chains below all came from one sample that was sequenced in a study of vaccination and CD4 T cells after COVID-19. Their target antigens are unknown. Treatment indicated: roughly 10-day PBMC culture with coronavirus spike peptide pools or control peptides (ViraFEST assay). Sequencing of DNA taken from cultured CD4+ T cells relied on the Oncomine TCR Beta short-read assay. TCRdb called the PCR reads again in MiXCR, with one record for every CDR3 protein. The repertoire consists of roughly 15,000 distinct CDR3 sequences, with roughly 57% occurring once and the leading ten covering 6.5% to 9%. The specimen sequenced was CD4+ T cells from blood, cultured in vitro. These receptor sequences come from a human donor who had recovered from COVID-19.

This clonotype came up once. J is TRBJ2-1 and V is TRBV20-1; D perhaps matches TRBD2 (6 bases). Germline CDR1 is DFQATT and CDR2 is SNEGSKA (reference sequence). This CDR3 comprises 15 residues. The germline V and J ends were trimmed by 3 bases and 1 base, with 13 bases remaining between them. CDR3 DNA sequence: TGCAGTGCTAGCGGGCTAGCGCATTCCTACAATGAGCAGTTCTTC. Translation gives CSASGLAHSYNEQFF.

CDR3 coding DNA: TGTGCCAGCAGTTTAGGTCGCGGGAGGGGTTCGGCCTACGAGCAGTACTTC. Amino acid sequence: CASSLGRGRGSAYEQYF. This chain uses TRBV27 with TRBJ2-7; TRBD2 aligns across 9 bases. CDR1 is MNHEY, CDR2 SMNVEV, per germline (reference sequence). CDR3 size: 17 residues. Trimming cost V 2 bases and J 2 bases; bases outside gene matches: 10.

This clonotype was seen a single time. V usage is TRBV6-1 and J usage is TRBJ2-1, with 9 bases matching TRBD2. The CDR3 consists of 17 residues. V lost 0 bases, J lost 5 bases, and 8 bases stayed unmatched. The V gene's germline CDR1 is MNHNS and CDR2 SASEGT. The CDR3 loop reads CASSEAGRGLANNEQFF. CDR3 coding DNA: TGTGCCAGCAGTGAAGCGGGTAGGGGACTAGCTAACAATGAGCAGTTCTTC.

CDR3 loop: CASSLRTVGGELFF. CDR3 DNA: TGTGCCAGCAGCCTACGGACCGTGGGCGGGGAGCTGTTTTTT. The rearrangement joins TRBV7-9 to TRBJ2-2; D uncertain. Trimming took 5 bases from V and 7 from J, leaving 14 bases between them. The CDR3 has 14 residues. Germline values: CDR1 SEHNR, CDR2 FQNEAQ (reference sequence).

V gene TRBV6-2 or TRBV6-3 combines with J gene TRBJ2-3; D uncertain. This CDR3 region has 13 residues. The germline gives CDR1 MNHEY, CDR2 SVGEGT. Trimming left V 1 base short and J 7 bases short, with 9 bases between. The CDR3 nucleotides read TGTGCCAGCAGTTACTGGAGCATTAATACGCAGTATTTT. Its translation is CASSYWSINTQYF.

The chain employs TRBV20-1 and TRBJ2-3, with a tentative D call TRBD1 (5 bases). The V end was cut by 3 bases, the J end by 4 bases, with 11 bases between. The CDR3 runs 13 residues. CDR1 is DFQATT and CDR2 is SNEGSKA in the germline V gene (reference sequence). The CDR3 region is CSASLQGPDTQYF. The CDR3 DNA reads TGCAGTGCTAGTCTCCAGGGCCCAGATACGCAGTATTTT.

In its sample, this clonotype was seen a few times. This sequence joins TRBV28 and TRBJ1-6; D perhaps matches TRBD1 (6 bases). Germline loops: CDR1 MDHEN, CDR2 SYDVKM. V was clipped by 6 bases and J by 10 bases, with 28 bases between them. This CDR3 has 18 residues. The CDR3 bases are TGTGCCAGCAGGCAGGGGAAGCGGAGCCCCTTTATAGGGTCACCCCTCCACTTT. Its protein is CASRQGKRSPFIGSPLHF.

The CDR3 here is CSALTSGSTDTQYF. In DNA, the CDR3 is TGCAGTGCTTTGACTAGCGGCAGCACAGATACGCAGTATTTT. This sequence joins TRBV20-1 and TRBJ2-3; the match to TRBD2 covers 9 bases. This CDR3 comprises 14 residues. Unmatched junction bases numbered 3, after V lost 5 bases and J lost 0 bases. CDR1 is DFQATT, CDR2 SNEGSKA, per germline (reference sequence).

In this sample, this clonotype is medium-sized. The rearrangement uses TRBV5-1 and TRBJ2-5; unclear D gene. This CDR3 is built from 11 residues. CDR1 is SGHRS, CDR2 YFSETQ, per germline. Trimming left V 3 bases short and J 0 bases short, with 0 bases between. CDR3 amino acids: CASSYQETQYF. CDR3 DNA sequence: TGCGCCAGCAGCTACCAAGAGACCCAGTACTTC.

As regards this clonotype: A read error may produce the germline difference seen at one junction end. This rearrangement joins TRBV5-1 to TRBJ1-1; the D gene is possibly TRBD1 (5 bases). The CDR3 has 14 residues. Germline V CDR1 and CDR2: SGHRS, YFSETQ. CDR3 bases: TGCGCCAGTAGCTTGCGGGACTTGGGCACTGAAGCTTTCTTT. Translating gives CASSLRDLGTEAFF.

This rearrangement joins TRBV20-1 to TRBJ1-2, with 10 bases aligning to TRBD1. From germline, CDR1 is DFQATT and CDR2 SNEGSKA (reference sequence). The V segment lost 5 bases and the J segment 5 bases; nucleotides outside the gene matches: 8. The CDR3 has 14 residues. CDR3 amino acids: CSAWDRGADYGYTF. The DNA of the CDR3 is TGCAGTGCTTGGGACAGGGGAGCCGATTATGGCTACACCTTC.

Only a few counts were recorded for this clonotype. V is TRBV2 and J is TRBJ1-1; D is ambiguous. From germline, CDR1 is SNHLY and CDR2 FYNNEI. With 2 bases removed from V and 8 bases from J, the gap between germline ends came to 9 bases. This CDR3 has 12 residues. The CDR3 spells CASSESGSEAFF. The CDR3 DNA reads TGTGCCAGCAGTGAAAGCGGCAGCGAAGCTTTCTTT.

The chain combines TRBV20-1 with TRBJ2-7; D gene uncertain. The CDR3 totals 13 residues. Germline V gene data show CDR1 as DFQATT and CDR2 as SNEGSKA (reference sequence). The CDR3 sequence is CTPLRVGSYEQYF. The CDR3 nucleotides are TGCACTCCCCTCCGTGTGGGCTCCTACGAGCAGTACTTC.

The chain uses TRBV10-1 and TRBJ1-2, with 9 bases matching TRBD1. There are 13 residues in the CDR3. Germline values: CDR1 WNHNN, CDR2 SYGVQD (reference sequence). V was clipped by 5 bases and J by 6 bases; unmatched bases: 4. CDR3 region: CASSPDRGHGYTF. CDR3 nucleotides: TGCGCCAGCAGTCCGGACAGGGGACATGGCTACACCTTC.

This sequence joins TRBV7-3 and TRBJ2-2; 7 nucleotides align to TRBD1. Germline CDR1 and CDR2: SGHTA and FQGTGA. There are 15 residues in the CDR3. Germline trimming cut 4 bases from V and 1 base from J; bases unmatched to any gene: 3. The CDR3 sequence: CASSSQGLNTGELFF. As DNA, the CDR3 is TGTGCCAGCAGCTCACAGGGGCTGAACACCGGGGAGCTGTTTTTT.

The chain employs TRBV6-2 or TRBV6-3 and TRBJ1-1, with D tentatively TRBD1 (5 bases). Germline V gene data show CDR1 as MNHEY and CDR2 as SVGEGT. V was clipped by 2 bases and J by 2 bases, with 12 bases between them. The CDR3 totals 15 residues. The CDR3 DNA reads TGTGCCAGCAGTTACCGCTTCGACAGCAACACTGAAGCTTTCTTT. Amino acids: CASSYRFDSNTEAFF.

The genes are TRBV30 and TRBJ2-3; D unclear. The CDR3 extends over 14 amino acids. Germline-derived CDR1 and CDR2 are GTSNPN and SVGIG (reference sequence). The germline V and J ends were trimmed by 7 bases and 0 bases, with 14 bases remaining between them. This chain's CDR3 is CASLSDKSTDTQYF. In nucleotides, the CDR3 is TGTGCCTCCCTGTCCGATAAAAGCACAGATACGCAGTATTTT.

The CDR3 region has the DNA TGTGCCAGTAGTCCGGCCCTTACATGGACAGCTTTCTTT. As protein: CASSPALTWTAFF. The rearrangement joins TRBV19 to TRBJ1-1; no reliable D call. CDR1 is LNHDA and CDR2 is SQIVND in the germline V gene (reference sequence). The CDR3 is made up of 13 amino acids. Trimming removed 5 bases from V and 10 bases from J, with 17 bases in between.

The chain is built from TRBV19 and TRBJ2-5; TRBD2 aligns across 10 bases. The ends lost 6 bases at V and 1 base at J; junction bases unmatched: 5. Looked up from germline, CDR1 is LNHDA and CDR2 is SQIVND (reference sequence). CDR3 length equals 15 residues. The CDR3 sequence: CASSNLAGGQETQYF. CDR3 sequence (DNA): TGTGCCAGTAGCAACTTAGCGGGAGGCCAAGAGACCCAGTACTTC.

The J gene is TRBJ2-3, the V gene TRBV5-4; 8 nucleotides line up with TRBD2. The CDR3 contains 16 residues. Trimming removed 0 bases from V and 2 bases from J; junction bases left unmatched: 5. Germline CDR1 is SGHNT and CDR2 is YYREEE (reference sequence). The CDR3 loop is CASSLGGLADTDTQYF. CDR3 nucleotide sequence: TGTGCCAGCAGCTTGGGTGGACTAGCTGACACAGATACGCAGTATTTT.

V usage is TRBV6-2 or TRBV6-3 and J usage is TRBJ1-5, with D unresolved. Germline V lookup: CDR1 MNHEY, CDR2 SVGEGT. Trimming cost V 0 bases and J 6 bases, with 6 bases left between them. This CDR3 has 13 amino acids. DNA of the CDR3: TGTGCCAGCAGTTACTCGACCCGTCAGCCCCAGCATTTT. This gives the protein CASSYSTRQPQHF.

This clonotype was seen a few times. The CDR3 sequence: CASGLDGATRTQYF. The CDR3 DNA follows: TGTGCCAGCGGCCTGGACGGTGCCACCAGGACCCAGTACTTC. This chain connects TRBV2 to TRBJ2-5; D unresolved. This CDR3 is built from 14 residues. Germline values: CDR1 SNHLY, CDR2 FYNNEI. Trimming shortened V by 8 bases and J by 7 bases, and 20 bases separated the two germline ends.

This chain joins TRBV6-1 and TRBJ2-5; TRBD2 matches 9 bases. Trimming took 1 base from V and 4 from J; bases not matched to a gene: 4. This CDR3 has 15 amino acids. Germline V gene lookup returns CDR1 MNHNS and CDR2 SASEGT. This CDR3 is CASSEGSGGGETQYF. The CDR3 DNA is TGTGCCAGCAGTGAAGGTAGCGGGGGTGGAGAGACCCAGTACTTC.